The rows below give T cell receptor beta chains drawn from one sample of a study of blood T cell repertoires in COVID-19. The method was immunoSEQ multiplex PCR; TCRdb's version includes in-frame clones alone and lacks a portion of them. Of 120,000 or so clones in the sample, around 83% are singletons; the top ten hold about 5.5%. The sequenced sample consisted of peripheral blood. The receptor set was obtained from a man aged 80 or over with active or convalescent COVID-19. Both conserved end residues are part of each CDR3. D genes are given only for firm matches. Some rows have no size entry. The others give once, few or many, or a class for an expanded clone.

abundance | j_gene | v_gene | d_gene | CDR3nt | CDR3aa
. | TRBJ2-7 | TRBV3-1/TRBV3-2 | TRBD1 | TGTGCCAGCAGCCAAGAAGACAGGGATAGGACCTCCTACGAGCAGTACTTC | CASSQEDRDRTSYEQYF
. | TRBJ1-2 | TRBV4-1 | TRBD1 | TGCGCCAGCAGCTTAACAGGGGGCTTTGCTAACTATGGCTACACCTTC | CASSLTGGFANYGYTF
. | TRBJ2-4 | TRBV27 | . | TGTGCCAGCAGTCACCGGACTCTCCTAGCCAAAAACATTCAGTACTTC | CASSHRTLLAKNIQYF
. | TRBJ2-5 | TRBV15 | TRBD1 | TGTGCCACCAGCAGAAAGGGACAGGGGGCCCTGTACCAAGAGACCCAGTACTTC | CATSRKGQGALYQETQYF
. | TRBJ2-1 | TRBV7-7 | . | TGTGCTAGCAGCTTAGGGCCCCCTCAGGAGCAGTTCTTC | CASSLGPPQEQFF
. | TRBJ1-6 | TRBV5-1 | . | TGCGCCAGCAGTACGCAAGCACCCTATAATTCACCCCTCCACTTT | CASSTQAPYNSPLHF
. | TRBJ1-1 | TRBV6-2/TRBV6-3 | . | TGTGCCAGCAGTTACACAGATGGCACTGAAGCTTTCTTT | CASSYTDGTEAFF
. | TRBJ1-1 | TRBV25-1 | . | TGTGCCAGCACCCGAACCGGACTTTTGGGTGAAGCTTTCTTT | CASTRTGLLGEAFF
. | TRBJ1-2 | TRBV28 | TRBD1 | TGTGCCAGCAGTGTAACCGGGACAGCGAACTATGGCTACACCTTC | CASSVTGTANYGYTF
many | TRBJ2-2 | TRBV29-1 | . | TGCAGCGTTACAACAGGCACCGGGGAGCTGTTTTTT | CSVTTGTGELFF
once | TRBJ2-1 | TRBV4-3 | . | TGCGCCAGCAGCCTGTCCCGGACAGCCTACAATGAGCAGTTCTTC | CASSLSRTAYNEQFF
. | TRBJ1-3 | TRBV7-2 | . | TGTGCCAGCAGCCCCCACCGTGCGGGCCTCGTGAATTTT | CASSPHRAGLVNF
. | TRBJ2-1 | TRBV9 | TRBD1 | TGTGCCAGTGCCGACAGGGGCCATGAGCAGTTCTTC | CASADRGHEQFF
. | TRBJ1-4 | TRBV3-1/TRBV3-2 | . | TGTGCCAGCAGCCCAACCGGGGTGGGTGAAAAACTGTTTTTT | CASSPTGVGEKLFF
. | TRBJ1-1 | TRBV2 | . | TGTGCCAGCAGTGAGGAGGGAGGGACTGAAGCTTTCTTT | CASSEEGGTEAFF
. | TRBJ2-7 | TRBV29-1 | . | TGCAGCGTTCGTTCCCAGGGCGACGAGCAGTACTTC | CSVRSQGDEQYF
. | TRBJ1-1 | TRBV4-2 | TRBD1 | TGTGCCAGCAGCTGGCAGGGGGTGGAGTACACTGAAGCTTTCTTT | CASSWQGVEYTEAFF
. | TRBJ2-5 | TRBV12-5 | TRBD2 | TGTGCTAGTGGTTGGGGGACTAGCGGGGCCCCGGGGGAGACCCAGTACTTC | CASGWGTSGAPGETQYF
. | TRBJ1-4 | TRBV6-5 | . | TGTGCCAGAGGAGACAGTAATGAAAAACTGTTTTTT | CARGDSNEKLFF
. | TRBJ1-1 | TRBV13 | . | TGTGCCAGCAGCTTAAATTACGGTGAAGCTTTCTTT | CASSLNYGEAFF
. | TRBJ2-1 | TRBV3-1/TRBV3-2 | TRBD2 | TGTGCCAGCAGCCAAGGCCGGGGGGGTATGGATGAGCAGTTCTTC | CASSQGRGGMDEQFF
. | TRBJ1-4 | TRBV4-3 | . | TGCGCCAGCAGCCAAGAAAAAGCAGGTAGTAATGAAAAACTGTTTTTT | CASSQEKAGSNEKLFF
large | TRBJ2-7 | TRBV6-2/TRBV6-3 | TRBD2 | TGTGCCAGCAGTTATGACCGGACTAGCGGGGTATACGAGCAGTACTTC | CASSYDRTSGVYEQYF
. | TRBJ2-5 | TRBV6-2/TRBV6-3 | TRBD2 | TGTGCCAGCAGCAACGGACTAGCGGGAGAGACCCAGTACTTC | CASSNGLAGETQYF
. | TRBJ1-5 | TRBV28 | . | TGTGCCAGCACCCCAGGAGGAAGCAATCAGCCCCAGCATTTT | CASTPGGSNQPQHF
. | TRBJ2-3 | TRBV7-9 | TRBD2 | TGTGCCAACCACCCGGGACTAGCAACAGATACGCAGTATTTT | CANHPGLATDTQYF
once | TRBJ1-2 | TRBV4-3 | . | TGCGCCAGCAGCCAAGATTTGGCTGCACGGAGGACCTTC | CASSQDLAARRTF
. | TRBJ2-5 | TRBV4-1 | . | TGCGCCAGCAGCCTCAACTTCGGACAGCAAGGAGAGACCCAGTACTTC | CASSLNFGQQGETQYF
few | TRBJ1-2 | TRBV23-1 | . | TGCGCCAGCAGTCACAGGGATGGCTACACCTTC | CASSHRDGYTF
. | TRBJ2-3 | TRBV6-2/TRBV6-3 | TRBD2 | TGTGCCAGCAGTTACTCCCTAGCGGGGGTGGCAGATACGCAGTATTTT | CASSYSLAGVADTQYF
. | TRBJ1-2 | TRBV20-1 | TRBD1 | TGCAGTGCTAGTGGGACAGGGGGCTATGGCTACACCTTC | CSASGTGGYGYTF
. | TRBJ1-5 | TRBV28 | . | TGTGCCAGCAGTTTTCAGATAAGCAATCAGCCCCAGCATTTT | CASSFQISNQPQHF
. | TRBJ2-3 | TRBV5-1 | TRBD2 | TGCGCCAGCAGCTTGGCAGATAGCGGGGGAGTTGATACGCAGTATTTT | CASSLADSGGVDTQYF
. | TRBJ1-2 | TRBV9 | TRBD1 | TGTGCCAGCAGCGTAGACGGGACAGGGAGGTATGGCTACACCTTC | CASSVDGTGRYGYTF
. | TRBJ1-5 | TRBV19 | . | TGTGCCAGTAGTATACGGGGTATCGGCAATCAGCCCCAGCATTTT | CASSIRGIGNQPQHF
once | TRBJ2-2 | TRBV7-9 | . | TGTGCCAGCAGCCCCCAGGGGGGGGAGCTGTTTTTT | CASSPQGGELFF
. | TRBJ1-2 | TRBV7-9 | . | TGTGCCAGCAGCTTACAGGAGGCAACCGGGCCAGAGGGCTACACCTTC | CASSLQEATGPEGYTF
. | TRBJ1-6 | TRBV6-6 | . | TGTGCCAGCAGTTACGTGGACAGCCAAAATTCACCCCTCCACTTT | CASSYVDSQNSPLHF
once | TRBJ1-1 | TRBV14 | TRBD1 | TGTGCCAGCAGATTTACAGGGGGAGGGACTGAAGCTTTCTTT | CASRFTGGGTEAFF
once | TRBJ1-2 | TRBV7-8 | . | TGTGCCAGCAGCTTAGCGGCAGGCTATGGCTACACCTTC | CASSLAAGYGYTF
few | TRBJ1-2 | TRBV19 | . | TGTGCCAGTAGTATCAGGGTCTCCTATGGCTACACCTTC | CASSIRVSYGYTF
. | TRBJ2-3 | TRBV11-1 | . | TGTGCCAGCAGCTTAAGACAGCCCTTCACAGATACGCAGTATTTT | CASSLRQPFTDTQYF
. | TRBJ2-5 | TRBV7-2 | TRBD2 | TGTGCCAGCAGCATAGGTGGGGGGGAAGAGACCCAGTACTTC | CASSIGGGEETQYF
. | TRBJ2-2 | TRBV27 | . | TGTGCCAGCAGTTTCGCGGGTGACACCGGGGAGCTGTTTTTT | CASSFAGDTGELFF
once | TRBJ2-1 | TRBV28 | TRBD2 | TGTGCCAGCAGTTTCCGTCTAGCGGGGGGGAACCTCTACAATGAGCAGTTCTTC | CASSFRLAGGNLYNEQFF
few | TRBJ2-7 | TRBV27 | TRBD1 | TGTGCCAGCAGTTCGGGACAGGCCAACGAGCAGTACTTC | CASSSGQANEQYF
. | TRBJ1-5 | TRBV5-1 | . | TGCGCCAGCAGCTGGCTAGACAGTATCTATAATCAGCCCCAGCATTTT | CASSWLDSIYNQPQHF
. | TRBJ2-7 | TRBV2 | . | TGTGCCAGCAGTCCAGGGTCCTACGAGCAGTACTTC | CASSPGSYEQYF
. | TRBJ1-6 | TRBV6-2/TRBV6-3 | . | TGTGCCAGCAGTCGAGGCAGGGAGGAATCACCCCTCCACTTT | CASSRGREESPLHF
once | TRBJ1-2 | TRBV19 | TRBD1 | TGTGCCAGTAGTACTAGACAGGGATTAGGCTACACCTTC | CASSTRQGLGYTF